Listed here are 30 T cell receptor beta chains from one sample, sequenced in a study of blood T cell repertoires in COVID-19. The assay was immunoSEQ multiplex PCR, and TCRdb's table has in-frame clones only and misses some. The profile covers fewer than 700,000 clones, with around 90% appearing a single time and less than 9% taken by the ten largest. Input material: peripheral blood. The receptors were sampled from a woman between 50 and 59 years old with COVID-19, enrolled during active disease.

The chain links TRBV10-3 to TRBJ1-6; D is perhaps TRBD1 (6 bases). CDR3 size: 15 residues. Germline V CDR1 and CDR2: ENHRY, SYGVKD. V was shortened by 6 bases and J by 8 bases, with 17 bases between the two germline ends. DNA of the CDR3: TGTGCCATCAGCCGAGGGGGTAATGAGGATTCACCCCTCCACTTT. Translated, it gives CAISRGGNEDSPLHF.

The rearrangement links TRBV30 to TRBJ2-3, with D possibly being TRBD2 (6 bases). Per germline, CDR1 GTSNPN and CDR2 SVGIG (reference sequence). V was clipped by 0 bases and J by 4 bases, with 29 bases between them. This CDR3 region has 20 residues. CDR3 coding DNA: TGTGCCTGGAGTGTCGCACGCTCTGGCCCGGGGCGGGGTGTCGCAGATACGCAGTATTTT. As protein: CAWSVARSGPGRGVADTQYF.

This clone was seen a handful of times. This specimen includes other DNA sequences encoding the same CDR3. The chain carries TRBV6-5 and TRBJ1-2, with no clear D. Trimming took off 5 bases at V and 2 bases at J, with 9 bases between the two ends. The germline V gene encodes CDR1 MNHEY and CDR2 SVGAGI. The CDR3 loop spans 13 amino acids. The CDR3 nucleotides are TGTGCCAGCAGTCCGTCCCCCAACTATGGCTACACCTTC. It specifies CASSPSPNYGYTF.

The chain recombines TRBV27 with TRBJ1-4, with D hard to call. This CDR3 is 16 amino acids long. Germline V gene lookup returns CDR1 MNHEY and CDR2 SMNVEV (reference sequence). The V gene lost 3 bases and the J gene lost 0 bases, with 11 bases spanning the gap. CDR3 sequence: CASSFSRVSTNEKLFF. CDR3 sequence (DNA): TGTGCCAGCAGTTTTAGCCGGGTTTCAACTAATGAAAAACTGTTTTTT.

This rearrangement joins TRBV6-6 to TRBJ1-1, with D tentatively TRBD1 (5 bases). CDR3 length equals 12 residues. The V gene's germline CDR1 is MNHNY and CDR2 SVGAGI (reference sequence). Trimming stripped 6 bases from V and 5 bases from J, with 10 bases between. The CDR3 DNA is TGTGCCAGCAGGGAGGGGCGAACTGAAGCTTTCTTT. Translated, it gives CASREGRTEAFF.

CDR3 in DNA: TGTGCCAGTAGTCTGTTAGCGGGGGACACAGATACGCAGTATTTT. Protein product: CASSLLAGDTDTQYF. The gene calls are TRBV19 and TRBJ2-3; 9 bases are shared with TRBD2. V lost 5 bases, J lost 2 bases, and 5 bases stayed unmatched. This CDR3 has 15 residues. Germline CDR1 reads LNHDA; CDR2 reads SQIVND (reference sequence). The complete variable domain, with remaining parts taken from reference TRBV19 and TRBJ2-3, reads DGGITQSPKYLFRKEGQNVTLSCEQNLNHDAMYWYRQDPGQGLRLIYYSQIVNDFQKGDIAEGYSVSREKKESFPLTVTSAQKNPTAFYLCASSLLAGDTDTQYFGPGTRLTVL.

This clone came up once. The rearrangement links TRBV5-1 to TRBJ1-2; D is possibly TRBD1 (6 bases). The V end was cut by 4 bases, the J end by 5 bases, with 18 bases between. This CDR3 region has 15 residues. Germline CDR1 SGHRS, CDR2 YFSETQ. The chain's CDR3 is CASSPGLGQSYGYTF. The CDR3 DNA is TGCGCCAGCAGCCCAGGGCTCGGACAGAGTTATGGCTACACCTTC.

The chain uses TRBV5-1 and TRBJ1-1; D ambiguous. This CDR3 has 15 amino acids. V shed 0 bases and J shed 1 base, with 10 bases lying between them. CDR1 and CDR2 (germline): SGHRS, YFSETQ. The CDR3 here is CASSLGRAGNTEAFF. In DNA form, the CDR3 reads TGCGCCAGCAGCTTGGGAAGGGCGGGGAACACTGAAGCTTTCTTT.

The rearrangement links TRBV19 to TRBJ1-1; D may be TRBD1 (5 bases). Trimming cost V 4 bases and J 0 bases, with 15 bases left between them. Germline CDR1 LNHDA, CDR2 SQIVND (reference sequence). The CDR3 is made up of 16 amino acids. CDR3 nucleotide sequence: TGTGCCAGTAGTAGGGGCCGACAGAGTATGAACACTGAAGCTTTCTTT. It codes for CASSRGRQSMNTEAFF.

This chain uses TRBV12-3 or TRBV12-4 with TRBJ1-2, with D possibly TRBD1 on 5 matching bases. The V gene lost 11 bases and the J gene lost 4 bases, with 14 bases spanning the gap. The CDR3 sequence is 12 residues long. The CDR3 region has the DNA TGTGCCGCTGGCAGGGTGAGCTATGGCTACACCTTC. It is translated as CAAGRVSYGYTF.

This clone was seen once. This rearrangement joins TRBV27 to TRBJ1-6; no firm D call. Germline V CDR1 and CDR2: MNHEY, SMNVEV (reference sequence). The ends were cut back, 11 bases at V and 0 bases at J, with 8 bases in the middle. The CDR3 contains 13 residues. The CDR3 here is CAGLNSYNSPLHF. CDR3 in DNA: TGTGCCGGCTTAAACTCCTATAATTCACCCCTCCACTTT.

V is TRBV10-1 and J is TRBJ1-4; 10 nucleotides line up with TRBD1. The CDR3 length is 15 residues. Germline CDR1 is WNHNN and CDR2 is SYGVQD (reference sequence). Trimming at V came to 8 bases and at J to 8 bases, leaving 11 bases not matched to a gene. The CDR3 coding sequence is TGCGCCAGCTTCGATCGGGGACAGGGGAAAGAAAAACTGTTTTTT. Protein sequence: CASFDRGQGKEKLFF.

The chain uses TRBV10-2 and TRBJ2-7; TRBD1 is a possible D gene (6 bases). Germline V gene lookup returns CDR1 WSHSY and CDR2 SAAADI. The V end lost 7 bases, the J end lost 6 bases, and 16 bases lay between the germline ends. The CDR3 length is 13 residues. The CDR3 sequence: CASNRGSVSEQYF. CDR3 bases: TGCGCCAGCAATAGGGGGAGCGTGAGCGAGCAGTACTTC.

The chain links TRBV5-6 to TRBJ2-2; D is undetermined. This CDR3 is built from 16 residues. V lost 0 bases and J lost 3, with 12 bases in between. The germline gives CDR1 SGHDT, CDR2 YYEEEE. The CDR3 sequence: CASSLGVDLDTGELFF. CDR3 coding DNA: TGTGCCAGCAGCTTGGGGGTCGACCTAGACACCGGGGAGCTGTTTTTT.

The rearrangement links TRBV6-1 to TRBJ1-1; a possible D gene is TRBD1 (6 bases). V lost 0 bases and J lost 7, with 12 bases in between. Per germline, CDR1 MNHNS and CDR2 SASEGT. The CDR3 extends over 14 amino acids. The CDR3 sequence: CASSEAGTSSEAFF. CDR3 bases: TGTGCCAGCAGTGAAGCGGGGACATCCAGTGAAGCTTTCTTT.

The rearrangement joins TRBV5-1 to TRBJ1-1; D gene uncertain. CDR1 is SGHRS and CDR2 is YFSETQ in the germline V gene. The CDR3 spans 13 residues. The V gene lost 4 bases and the J gene lost 0 bases, with 7 bases spanning the gap. CDR3 residues: CASSRELNTEAFF. CDR3 bases: TGCGCCAGCAGCCGGGAACTGAACACTGAAGCTTTCTTT.

The rearrangement uses TRBV6-5 and TRBJ1-5; the D gene is possibly TRBD1 (5 bases). From germline, CDR1 is MNHEY and CDR2 SVGAGI. The CDR3 contains 13 residues. V lost 5 bases to trimming and J lost 6 bases, with 11 bases between them. CDR3 sequence reads: CASSLRVSQPQHF. The CDR3 region has the DNA TGTGCCAGCAGTCTCAGGGTTAGTCAGCCCCAGCATTTT.

There are a few counts of this clone. The CDR3: CASSPTRNSNQPQHF. Written as DNA, the CDR3 is TGCGCCAGCAGTCCGACAAGGAATAGCAATCAGCCCCAGCATTTT. The gene calls are TRBV4-1 and TRBJ1-5, with D unresolved. Between the trimmed V and J ends, which lost 6 bases and 0 bases, there was a span of 12 bases. Looked up from germline, CDR1 is MGHRA and CDR2 is YSYEKL. The CDR3 spans 15 residues.

The V call is TRBV9, the J call TRBJ2-3; D may be TRBD2 (6 bases). Germline V gives CDR1 SGDLS, CDR2 YYNGEE. V was cut by 3 bases and J by 2 bases, with 16 bases left in between. The CDR3 is made up of 16 amino acids. The CDR3 protein is CASSASGTPHTDTQYF. DNA of the CDR3: TGTGCCAGCAGCGCATCCGGGACTCCTCACACAGATACGCAGTATTTT.

This clone has only one observation. The chain joins TRBV19 to TRBJ2-7; 9 bases are shared with TRBD1. V dropped 2 bases and J dropped 0; count of bases not matched to a gene: 2. The V gene's germline CDR1 is LNHDA and CDR2 SQIVND (reference sequence). The CDR3 loop spans 15 amino acids. The CDR3 DNA reads as TGTGCCAGTAGTATAATGGGACAGGGCTCCTACGAGCAGTACTTC. As protein: CASSIMGQGSYEQYF.

The chain combines TRBV3-1 (or the pseudogene TRBV3-2) with TRBJ1-2; D remains unclear. The CDR3 is 14 amino acids. Per germline, CDR1 LGHDT and CDR2 YNNKEL (reference sequence). Trimming cost V 5 bases and J 5 bases, with 15 bases left between them. The CDR3 spells CASSARGPAYGYTF. The CDR3 DNA follows: TGTGCCAGCAGCGCTAGAGGTCCTGCGTATGGCTACACCTTC.

CDR3 amino acids: CASTRTRQPEKLFF. DNA of the CDR3: TGTGCCAGCACCAGGACGAGACAGCCTGAAAAACTGTTTTTT. The V call is TRBV16, the J call TRBJ1-4; possible D gene TRBD1, 5 bases. The CDR3 length is 14 residues. Germline V CDR1 and CDR2: KGHSY, FQNENV. V lost 7 bases and J 7 bases, leaving 16 bases between the germline ends.

This clone was seen only a few times. This chain joins TRBV25-1 and TRBJ2-2; D call uncertain. Trimming stripped 4 bases from V and 4 bases from J, with 10 bases between. The CDR3 length is 14 residues. CDR1 and CDR2 (germline): MGHDK, SYGVNS. CDR3 protein: CASSGVAPTGELFF. The DNA of the CDR3 is TGTGCCAGCAGTGGAGTAGCACCCACCGGGGAGCTGTTTTTT. The full variable domain, completed using reference TRBV25-1 and TRBJ2-2, is EADIYQTPRYLVIGTGKKITLECSQTMGHDKMYWYQQDPGMELHLIHYSYGVNSTEKGDLSSESTVSRIRTEHFPLTLESARPSHTSQYLCASSGVAPTGELFFGEGSRLTVL.

This rearrangement joins TRBV28 to TRBJ1-2; D not resolved. The CDR3 is made up of 14 amino acids. In germline, CDR1 is MDHEN, CDR2 SYDVKM. Trimming took 7 bases from V and 7 from J, leaving 19 bases between them. CDR3 loop: CASNVAGRVRGYTF. The CDR3 DNA sequence: TGTGCCAGCAATGTCGCGGGTAGGGTGCGTGGCTACACCTTC.

V gene TRBV5-6 combines with J gene TRBJ1-1; 8 bases match TRBD1. The germline V gene has CDR1 SGHDT and CDR2 YYEEEE. Unmatched junction bases numbered 6, after V lost 4 bases and J lost 4 bases. The CDR3 sequence is 14 residues long. The DNA for the CDR3 is TGTGCCAGCAGCCGGCCCACAGGGGGCACTGAAGCTTTCTTT. It codes for CASSRPTGGTEAFF.

This chain links TRBV27 with TRBJ1-2; D gene ambiguous. The CDR3 totals 16 residues. CDR1 is MNHEY and CDR2 is SMNVEV in the germline V gene (reference sequence). V lost 4 bases and J 0 bases, leaving 15 bases between the germline ends. CDR3 residues: CASSSGFGQPNYGYTF. The DNA of the CDR3 is TGTGCCAGCAGTTCGGGTTTCGGCCAACCTAACTATGGCTACACCTTC.

The chain carries TRBV7-9 and TRBJ2-7; D perhaps matches TRBD2 (5 bases). V was pared by 5 bases and J by 7 bases, with 12 bases between. Germline values: CDR1 SEHNR, CDR2 FQNEAQ (reference sequence). CDR3 length: 12 residues. The CDR3 spells CASSQNPGEQYF. As DNA, the CDR3 is TGTGCCAGCAGCCAAAACCCGGGGGAGCAGTACTTC.

This clone has a handful of counts. The CDR3: CASSSEREPYQPQHF. The CDR3 DNA sequence: TGTGCCAGCAGCTCAGAGCGGGAGCCTTATCAGCCCCAGCATTTT. The chain joins TRBV5-6 to TRBJ1-5; D not certain. The CDR3 has 15 residues. Trimming removed 3 bases from V and 5 bases from J, with 15 bases in between. Germline CDR1 reads SGHDT; CDR2 reads YYEEEE.

This chain joins TRBV27 and TRBJ2-3; 14 nucleotides agree with TRBD2. The germline V gene encodes CDR1 MNHEY and CDR2 SMNVEV (reference sequence). CDR3 length equals 17 residues. After removal of 5 bases from V and 6 bases from J, the junction contained 10 bases not matched to a gene. CDR3: CASSPRLAGGVGDTQYF. The CDR3 bases are TGTGCCAGCAGTCCTCGACTAGCGGGGGGGGTAGGGGATACGCAGTATTTT.

This clone was counted a single time. The chain is built from TRBV6-4 and TRBJ2-3; D unresolved. The V end lost 0 bases, the J end lost 2 bases, and 9 bases lay between the germline ends. The germline CDR1 and CDR2 sequences are MRHNA and SNTAGT. CDR3 length equals 15 residues. For the CDR3, the DNA is TGTGCCAGCAGTGACTCAGCTTTCCCCACAGATACGCAGTATTTT. Translating gives CASSDSAFPTDTQYF.